The 8 T cell receptor beta chains reported below all come from one sample, sequenced in a study of blood T cell repertoires in COVID-19. Method: immunoSEQ multiplex PCR; TCRdb's copy keeps in-frame clones and lacks some. Among about 250,000 clones, roughly 80% were seen once, and the ten largest hold over 7.5%. Material: peripheral blood. These receptors originate from an older man with acute or convalescent COVID-19.

Concerning this clone itself: At one end, the junction sequence differs from germline, possibly due to a read error. The chain joins TRBV14 to TRBJ2-3; D is ambiguous. The germline gives CDR1 SGHDN, CDR2 FVKESK. CDR3 size: 13 residues. The CDR3 sequence is CASSSRGTDTQYF. The CDR3, as DNA: TGTGCCAGCAGCTCACGCGGCACGGATACGCAGTATTTT. Filled out from reference TRBV14 and TRBJ2-3, the complete variable domain reads EAGVTQFPSHSVIEKGQTVTLRCDPISGHDNLYWYRRVMGKEIKFLLHFVKESKQDESGMPNNRFLAERTGGTYSTLKVQPAELEDSGVYFCASSSRGTDTQYFGPGTRLTVL.

J is TRBJ1-6 and V is TRBV28; a weak D match, TRBD1 (6 bases). The CDR3 contains 17 residues. Trimming removed 5 bases at V and 7 bases at J, with 21 bases between. CDR1 is MDHEN, CDR2 SYDVKM, per germline. The CDR3 DNA is TGTGCCAGCAGTAAAGGGGGTTCGGCAATGAGGAATTCACCCCTCCACTTT. Translation: CASSKGGSAMRNSPLHF.

A few counts support this clone. The chain combines TRBV11-2 with TRBJ2-7; D is perhaps TRBD2 (6 bases). The CDR3 loop spans 12 amino acids. From germline, CDR1 is SGHAT and CDR2 FQNNGV. V lost 5 bases, J lost 6 bases, and 11 bases lay in between. The CDR3 DNA sequence: TGTGCCAGCAGCGTGACTAGAGTCGAGCAGTACTTC. Its translation is CASSVTRVEQYF.

The genes are TRBV5-1 and TRBJ2-2; D gene unclear. V shed 0 bases and J shed 0 bases, with 9 bases lying between them. Germline V gene lookup returns CDR1 SGHRS and CDR2 YFSETQ. This CDR3 is built from 16 residues. The CDR3 sequence: CASSLVSSTNTGELFF. For the CDR3, the DNA is TGCGCCAGCAGCTTGGTTTCATCTACGAACACCGGGGAGCTGTTTTTT.

The CDR3 is CASSYIQGRTGELFF. The CDR3 nucleotides read TGTGCCAGCAGTTACATCCAGGGAAGGACCGGGGAGCTGTTTTTT. The chain is built from TRBV6-2 or TRBV6-3 and TRBJ2-2; tentatively, D is TRBD1 (5 bases). The germline V and J ends were trimmed by 2 bases and 5 bases, with 12 bases remaining between them. Germline assignment: CDR1 MNHEY and CDR2 SVGEGT. This CDR3 comprises 15 residues.

This clone was recorded only once. This chain links TRBV5-1 with TRBJ1-6, with 7 bases aligning to TRBD1. Germline CDR1 and CDR2: SGHRS and YFSETQ. The trim removed 2 bases at V and 10 bases at J, leaving 3 bases unmatched. The CDR3 runs to 13 residues. CDR3 nucleotides: TGCGCCAGCAGCTTTGCACAGGGGTCACCCCTCCACTTT. Protein product: CASSFAQGSPLHF.

This clone was found a few times. The chain combines TRBV7-9 with TRBJ1-1; D gene unclear. Trimming cost V 0 bases and J 0 bases, with 8 bases left between them. The CDR3 covers 15 residues. The germline gives CDR1 SEHNR, CDR2 FQNEAQ (reference sequence). The CDR3 here is CASSLAEVMNTEAFF. As DNA, the CDR3 is TGTGCCAGCAGCTTAGCTGAGGTAATGAACACTGAAGCTTTCTTT.

The genes are TRBV5-1 and TRBJ1-5; the D is unclear. CDR1 and CDR2 from the germline V gene are SGHRS and YFSETQ. Trimming stripped 4 bases from V and 4 bases from J, with 9 bases between. This CDR3 spans 13 amino acids. CDR3 in amino acids: CASSPEGNQPQHF. The CDR3, as DNA: TGCGCCAGCAGCCCCGAGGGTAATCAGCCCCAGCATTTT.